This TCR beta chain was recovered during a study of T cell repertoires in cytomegalovirus infection. About the study: The public TCR beta signatures pointed to both CMV infection and matching HLA type. Study-wide points: Adding up the frequency of public TCR beta families identified people who carried CMV plus the relevant HLA. HLA-C-restricted CMV clonotypes gave the most frequent clonotype in two of eight donors.

Trimming cost V 6 bases and J 6 bases; bases outside gene matches: 14. CDR1 is SEHNR and CDR2 is FQNEAQ in the germline V gene (reference sequence). The CDR3 sequence is 15 residues long. Details on this clonotype: Its antigen is undetermined.

TCRdb analysed the reads with MiXCR anew, one entry per CDR3 protein. The sample yields about 160,000 distinct CDR3 sequences, 17% seen once. The sequenced sample consisted of CD8+ T cells from PBMCs. This TCR derives from a human donor in good health (CMV status not recorded). Some clones in this sample may be carry-over from other donors' samples. This rearrangement joins TRBV7-9 to TRBJ2-7, with 7 bases that match TRBD2. This CDR3 is CASSLGGGPRGEQYF. The CDR3 DNA reads TGTGCCAGCAGTCTAGGCGGGGGACCAAGGGGCGAGCAGTACTTC.